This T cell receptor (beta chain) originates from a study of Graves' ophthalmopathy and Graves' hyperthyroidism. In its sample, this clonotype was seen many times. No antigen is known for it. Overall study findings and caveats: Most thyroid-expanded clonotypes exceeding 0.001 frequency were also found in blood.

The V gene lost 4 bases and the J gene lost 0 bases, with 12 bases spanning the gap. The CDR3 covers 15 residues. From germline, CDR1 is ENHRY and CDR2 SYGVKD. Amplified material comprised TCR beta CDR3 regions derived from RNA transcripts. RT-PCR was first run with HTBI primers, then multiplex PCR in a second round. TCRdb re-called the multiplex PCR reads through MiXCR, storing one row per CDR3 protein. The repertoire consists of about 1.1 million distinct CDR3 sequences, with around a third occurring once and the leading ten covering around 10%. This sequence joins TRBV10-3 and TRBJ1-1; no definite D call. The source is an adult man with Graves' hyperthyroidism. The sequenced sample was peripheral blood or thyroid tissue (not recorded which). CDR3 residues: CAISASAVMNTEAFF. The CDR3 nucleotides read TGTGCCATCAGTGCCTCGGCTGTCATGAACACTGAAGCTTTCTTT.